This T cell receptor (beta chain) was found in a study of Ad26.COV2.S vaccination and SARS-CoV-2 variants. Study context: The Ad26.COV2.S arm of the COV1001 trial was where the donor was placed. Into the muscle, Ad26.COV2.S was dosed once or twice, 56 days apart.

Profiling relied on immunoSEQ multiplex PCR, and the TCRdb table lists in-frame clones only, not all of them. The table records some 400,000 clones, 89% of them present only once. V was shortened by 7 bases and J by 9 bases, with 13 bases between the two germline ends. Germline loops: CDR1 SNHLY, CDR2 FYNNEI. The CDR3 has 13 amino acids. Treatment reported: some 20 received Ad26.COV2.S at low or high dose, single or two shots; about five received placebo; per-sample allocation not given. Samples analyzed were those drawn on day 63 after the first vaccine or placebo injection. The V and J genes are TRBV2 and TRBJ1-6, with D possibly TRBD1 on 6 matching bases. Sequenced material: peripheral blood, taken in a trial of Ad26.COV2.S vaccine versus placebo. This sequence was found in a person between 18 and 65 years old who received the Ad26.COV2.S COVID-19 vaccine or a placebo. The CDR3: CASIQGGGSPLHF. For the CDR3, the DNA is TGTGCCAGCATTCAAGGGGGAGGTTCACCCCTCCACTTT. Full variable domain (missing parts from reference TRBV2 and TRBJ1-6): EPEVTQTPSHQVTQMGQEVILRCVPISNHLYFYWYRQILGQKVEFLVSFYNNEISEKSEIFDDQFSVERPDGSNFTLKIRSTKLEDSAMYFCASIQGGGSPLHFGNGTRLTVT.